The T cell receptor beta chain described here comes from a study of immune evolution from preneoplasia to lung adenocarcinoma. Resections took place in Japan or China from about 2014 to 2018. Study-wide points: From normal lung to invasive adenocarcinoma, top clone frequencies appeared to decrease. Later-stage lesions appeared to have more T cells, more diversity, less clonality.

This CDR3 contains 13 residues. The germline gives CDR1 SQVTM, CDR2 ANQGSEA. After removal of 7 bases from V and 3 bases from J, the junction contained 4 bases not matched to a gene. As to this clone: Its specificity is unknown.

Generated by immunoSEQ multiplex PCR, the TCRdb table keeps only in-frame clones and is missing some. The sample yields 35,000 to 40,000 clones, 60% to 75% seen once. The sample taken for sequencing was FFPE invasive lung adenocarcinoma tissue. The gene calls are TRBV29-1 and TRBJ1-3; 9 bases agree with TRBD1. This TCR was recovered from a person in their sixties with lung adenocarcinoma. The CDR3 is CSAGQGYGNTIYF. The CDR3 DNA reads TGCAGCGCCGGACAGGGGTATGGAAACACCATATATTTT.